The present T cell receptor (beta chain) was sequenced within a study of T cell repertoires in cytomegalovirus infection. Overall study: The authors used CMV epitopes that were HLA-C-restricted (recently identified) and HLA-B-restricted (well studied). Through public TCR beta signatures, both CMV infection and matching HLA type were indicated. Broader study findings: Summed public TCR beta family frequency identified CMV carriers bearing the relevant HLA. There were HLA-C-restricted CMV-specific TCR beta clonotypes dominating the ex vivo response.

TCRdb re-called the reads through MiXCR, storing one row per CDR3 protein. The table records a few hundred thousand distinct CDR3 sequences, roughly a fifth of them present only once. This CDR3 spans 16 amino acids. V dropped 5 bases and J dropped 4 bases, with 18 bases sitting between them. The germline CDR1 and CDR2 sequences are SGHKS and YYEKEE (reference sequence). On this clonotype itself: Its antigen is not identified.

The sequencing used cultured PBMCs, collected from culture after CMV antigen stimulation. The sequence was obtained from a human donor in good health (CMV status not recorded). Some clones in this sample may be carry-over from other donors' samples. The V gene is TRBV5-5, the J gene TRBJ2-2; TRBD1 is a possible D gene (6 bases). Here the CDR3 reads CASSSNGGAGTGELFF. CDR3 bases: TGTGCCAGCAGTTCTAATGGGGGCGCGGGCACCGGGGAGCTGTTTTTT.